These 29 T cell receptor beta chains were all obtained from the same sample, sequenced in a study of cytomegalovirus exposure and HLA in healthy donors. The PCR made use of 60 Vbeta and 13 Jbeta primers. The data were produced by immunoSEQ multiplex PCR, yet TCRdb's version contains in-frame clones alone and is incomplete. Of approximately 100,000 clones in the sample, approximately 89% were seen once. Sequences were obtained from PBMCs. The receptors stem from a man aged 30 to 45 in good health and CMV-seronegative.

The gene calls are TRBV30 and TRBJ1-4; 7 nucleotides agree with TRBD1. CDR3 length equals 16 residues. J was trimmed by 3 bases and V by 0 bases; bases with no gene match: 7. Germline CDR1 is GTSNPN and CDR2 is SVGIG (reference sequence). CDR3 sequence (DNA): TGTGCCTGGAGTGTACGAGGGGGCGCGTCTAATGAAAAACTGTTTTTT. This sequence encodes CAWSVRGGASNEKLFF. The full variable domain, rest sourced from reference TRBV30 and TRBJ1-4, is SQTIHQWPATLVQPVGSPLSLECTVEGTSNPNLYWYRQAAGRGLQLLFYSVGIGQISSEVPQNLSASRPQDRQFILSSKKLLLSDSGFYLCAWSVRGGASNEKLFFGSGTQLSVL.

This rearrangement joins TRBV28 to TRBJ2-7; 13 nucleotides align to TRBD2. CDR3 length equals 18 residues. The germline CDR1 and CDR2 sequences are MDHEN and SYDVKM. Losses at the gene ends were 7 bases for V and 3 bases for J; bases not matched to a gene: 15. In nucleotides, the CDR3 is TGTGCCAGCACCACCTCCGGACTGAGACTAGCGGGAGGCTACGAGCAGTACTTC. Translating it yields CASTTSGLRLAGGYEQYF.

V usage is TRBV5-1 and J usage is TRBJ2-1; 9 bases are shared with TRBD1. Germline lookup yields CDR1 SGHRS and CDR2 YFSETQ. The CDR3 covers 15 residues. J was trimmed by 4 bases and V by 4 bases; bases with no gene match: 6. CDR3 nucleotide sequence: TGCGCCAGCAGCCCCGGGACAGGGTCTTACAATGAGCAGTTCTTC. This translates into CASSPGTGSYNEQFF.

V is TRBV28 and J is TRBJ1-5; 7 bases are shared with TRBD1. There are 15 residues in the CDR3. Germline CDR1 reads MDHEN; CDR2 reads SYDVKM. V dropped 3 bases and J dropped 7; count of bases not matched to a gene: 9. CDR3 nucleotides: TGTGCCAGCAGTTTGGGCAGGGGGTTATGGCAGCCCCAGCATTTT. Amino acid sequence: CASSLGRGLWQPQHF.

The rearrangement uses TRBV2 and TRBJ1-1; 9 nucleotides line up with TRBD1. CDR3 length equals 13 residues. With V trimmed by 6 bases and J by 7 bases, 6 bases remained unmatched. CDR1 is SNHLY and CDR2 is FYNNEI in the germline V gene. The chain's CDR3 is CASRSTGGLEAFF. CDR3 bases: TGTGCCAGCAGGTCCACAGGGGGCCTTGAAGCTTTCTTT.

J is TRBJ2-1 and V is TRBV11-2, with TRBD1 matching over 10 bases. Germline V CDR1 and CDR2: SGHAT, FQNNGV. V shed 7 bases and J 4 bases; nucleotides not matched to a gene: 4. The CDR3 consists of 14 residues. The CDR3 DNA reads TGTGCCAGCACCGTGGACAGGGGGTACAATGAGCAGTTCTTC. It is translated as CASTVDRGYNEQFF.

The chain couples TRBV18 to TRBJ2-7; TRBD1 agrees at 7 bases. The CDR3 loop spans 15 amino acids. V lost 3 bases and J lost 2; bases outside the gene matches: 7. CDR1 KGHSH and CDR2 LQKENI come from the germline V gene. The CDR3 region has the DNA TGTGCCAGCTCACCGGAGACAGGGTCAGCCTACGAGCAGTACTTC. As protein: CASSPETGSAYEQYF.

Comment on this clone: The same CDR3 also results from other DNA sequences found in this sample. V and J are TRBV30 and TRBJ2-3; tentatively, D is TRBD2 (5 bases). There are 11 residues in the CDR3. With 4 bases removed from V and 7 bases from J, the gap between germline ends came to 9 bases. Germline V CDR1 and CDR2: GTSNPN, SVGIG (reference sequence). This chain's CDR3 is CAWTGEHTQYF. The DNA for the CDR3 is TGTGCCTGGACCGGGGAGCATACGCAGTATTTT.

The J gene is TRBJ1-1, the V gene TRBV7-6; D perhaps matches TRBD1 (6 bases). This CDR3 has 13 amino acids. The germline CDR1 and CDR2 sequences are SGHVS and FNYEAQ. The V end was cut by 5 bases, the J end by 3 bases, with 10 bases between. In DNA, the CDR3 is TGTGCCAGCAGCCCGTACAGGGACACTGAAGCTTTCTTT. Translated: CASSPYRDTEAFF.

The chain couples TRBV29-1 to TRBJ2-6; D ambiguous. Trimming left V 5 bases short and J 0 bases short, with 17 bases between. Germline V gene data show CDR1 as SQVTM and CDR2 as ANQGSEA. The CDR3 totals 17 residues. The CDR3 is CSVFVVEEFSGANVLTF. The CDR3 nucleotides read TGCAGCGTTTTTGTTGTAGAGGAATTCTCTGGGGCCAACGTCCTGACTTTC.

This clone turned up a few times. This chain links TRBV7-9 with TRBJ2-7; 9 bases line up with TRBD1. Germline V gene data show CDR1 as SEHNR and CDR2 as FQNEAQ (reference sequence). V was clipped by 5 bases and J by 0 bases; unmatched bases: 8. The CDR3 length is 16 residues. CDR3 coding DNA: TGTGCCAGCAGCCCCAACCGGGACAGGGCCTCCTACGAGCAGTACTTC. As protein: CASSPNRDRASYEQYF.

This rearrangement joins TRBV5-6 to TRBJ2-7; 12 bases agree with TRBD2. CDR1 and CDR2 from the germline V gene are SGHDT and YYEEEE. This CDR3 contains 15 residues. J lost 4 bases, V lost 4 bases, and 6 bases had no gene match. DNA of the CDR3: TGTGCCAGCAGCCGCCCTAGCGGGAGGGGGTACGAGCAGTACTTC. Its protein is CASSRPSGRGYEQYF.

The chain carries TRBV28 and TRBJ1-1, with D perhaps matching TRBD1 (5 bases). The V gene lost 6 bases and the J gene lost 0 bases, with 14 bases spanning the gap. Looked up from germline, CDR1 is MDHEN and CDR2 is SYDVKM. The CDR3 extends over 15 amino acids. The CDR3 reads CASRATGRMNTEAFF. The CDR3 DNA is TGTGCCAGCAGGGCAACAGGCCGGATGAACACTGAAGCTTTCTTT.

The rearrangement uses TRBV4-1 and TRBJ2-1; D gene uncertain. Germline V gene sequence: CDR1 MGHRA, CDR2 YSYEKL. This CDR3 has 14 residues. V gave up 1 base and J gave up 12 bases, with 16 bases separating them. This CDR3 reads CASSQGSTISGQFF. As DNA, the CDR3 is TGCGCCAGCAGCCAAGGGTCCACAATCAGTGGGCAGTTCTTC.

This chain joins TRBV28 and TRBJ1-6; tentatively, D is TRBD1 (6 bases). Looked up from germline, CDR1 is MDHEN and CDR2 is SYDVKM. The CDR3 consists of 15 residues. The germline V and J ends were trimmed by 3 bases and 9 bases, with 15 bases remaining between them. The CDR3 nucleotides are TGTGCCAGCAGTTTCTCTACAGGGAGGGCTTCACCCCTCCACTTT. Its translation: CASSFSTGRASPLHF.

DNA for the CDR3: TGTGCCAGCAGAAACGACAAGGCCAACGTCCTGACTTTC. Translating it yields CASRNDKANVLTF. The chain has TRBV7-3 and TRBJ2-6, with no clear D. The CDR3 spans 13 residues. The germline CDR1 and CDR2 sequences are SGHTA and FQGTGA. The V gene lost 6 bases and the J gene lost 6 bases, with 9 bases spanning the gap.

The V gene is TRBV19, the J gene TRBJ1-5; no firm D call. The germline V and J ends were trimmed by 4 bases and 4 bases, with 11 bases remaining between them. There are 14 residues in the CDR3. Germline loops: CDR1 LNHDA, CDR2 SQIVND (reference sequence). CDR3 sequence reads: CASSTLGGNQPQHF. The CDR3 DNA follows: TGTGCCAGTAGTACCCTAGGAGGGAATCAGCCCCAGCATTTT.

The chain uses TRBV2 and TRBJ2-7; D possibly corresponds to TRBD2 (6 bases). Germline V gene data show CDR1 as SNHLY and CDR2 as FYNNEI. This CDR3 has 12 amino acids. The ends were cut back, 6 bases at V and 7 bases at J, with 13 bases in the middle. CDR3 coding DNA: TGTGCCAGCAGAGGGGACTCCTTGGAGCAGTACTTC. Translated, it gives CASRGDSLEQYF.

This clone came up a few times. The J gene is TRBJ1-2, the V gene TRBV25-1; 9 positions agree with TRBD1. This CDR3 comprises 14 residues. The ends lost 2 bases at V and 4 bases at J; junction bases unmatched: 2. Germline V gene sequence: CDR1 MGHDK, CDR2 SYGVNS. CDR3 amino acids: CASSEPGQGYGYTF. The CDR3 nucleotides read TGTGCCAGCAGTGAACCGGGACAGGGCTATGGCTACACCTTC.

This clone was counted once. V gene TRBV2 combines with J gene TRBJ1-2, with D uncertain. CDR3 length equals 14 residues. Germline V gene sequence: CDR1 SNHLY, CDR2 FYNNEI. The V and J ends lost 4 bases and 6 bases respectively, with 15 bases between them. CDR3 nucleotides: TGTGCCAGCAGTGGGACGGGATTCAACAATGGCTACACCTTC. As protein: CASSGTGFNNGYTF.

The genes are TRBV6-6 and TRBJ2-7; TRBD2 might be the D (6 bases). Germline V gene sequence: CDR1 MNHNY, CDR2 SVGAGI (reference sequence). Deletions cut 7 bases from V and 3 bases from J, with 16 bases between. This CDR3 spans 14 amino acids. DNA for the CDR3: TGTGCCAGCAAACCCGGGGAGGCAGACTACGAGCAGTACTTC. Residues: CASKPGEADYEQYF.

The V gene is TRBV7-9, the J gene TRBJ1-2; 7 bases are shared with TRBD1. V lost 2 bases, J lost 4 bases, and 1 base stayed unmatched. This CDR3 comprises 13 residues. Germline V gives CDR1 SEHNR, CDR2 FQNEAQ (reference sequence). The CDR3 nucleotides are TGTGCCAGCAGCTTACCAGGGGGCTATGGCTACACCTTC. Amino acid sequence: CASSLPGGYGYTF.

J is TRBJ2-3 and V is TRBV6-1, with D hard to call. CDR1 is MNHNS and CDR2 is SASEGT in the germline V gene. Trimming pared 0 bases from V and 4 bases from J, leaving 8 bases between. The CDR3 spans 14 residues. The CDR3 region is CASSEARSSDTQYF. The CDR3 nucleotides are TGTGCCAGCAGTGAAGCCCGGAGTTCAGATACGCAGTATTTT.

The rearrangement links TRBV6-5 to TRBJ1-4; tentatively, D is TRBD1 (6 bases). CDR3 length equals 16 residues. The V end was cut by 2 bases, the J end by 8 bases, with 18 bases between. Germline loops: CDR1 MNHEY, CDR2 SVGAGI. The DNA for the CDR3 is TGTGCCAGCAGTTACGGACAGACAGCCCGCCGCGAAAAACTGTTTTTT. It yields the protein CASSYGQTARREKLFF.

CDR3 bases: TGTGCCAGCAGTCCTCCGGGAGCCGGGGAGCTGTTTTTT. This sequence encodes CASSPPGAGELFF. This chain connects TRBV27 to TRBJ2-2; D may be TRBD2 (6 bases). The CDR3 has 13 residues. Germline CDR1 reads MNHEY; CDR2 reads SMNVEV (reference sequence). Trimming shortened V by 5 bases and J by 6 bases, and 10 bases separated the two germline ends.

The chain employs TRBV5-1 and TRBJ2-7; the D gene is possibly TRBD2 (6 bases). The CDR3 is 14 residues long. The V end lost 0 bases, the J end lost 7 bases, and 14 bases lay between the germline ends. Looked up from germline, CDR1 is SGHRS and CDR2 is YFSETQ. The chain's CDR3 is CASSLAGEWREQYF. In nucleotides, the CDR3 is TGCGCCAGCAGCTTGGCGGGGGAATGGCGAGAGCAGTACTTC.

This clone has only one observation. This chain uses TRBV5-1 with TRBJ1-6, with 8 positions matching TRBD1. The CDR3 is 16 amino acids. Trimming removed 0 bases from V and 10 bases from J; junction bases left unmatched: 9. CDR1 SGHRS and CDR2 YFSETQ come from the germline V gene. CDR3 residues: CASSLGRTGPGSPLHF. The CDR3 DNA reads TGCGCCAGCAGCTTGGGTCGGACAGGGCCTGGGTCACCCCTCCACTTT.

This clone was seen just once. CDR3 DNA sequence: TGTGCCAGCAGCAGAGAAGGACAGCTGAGCGAGACCCAGTACTTC. It is translated as CASSREGQLSETQYF. The J gene is TRBJ2-5, the V gene TRBV13; D might be TRBD1 (6 bases). The germline V and J ends were trimmed by 5 bases and 5 bases, with 18 bases remaining between them. CDR3 length: 15 residues. Looked up from germline, CDR1 is PRHDT and CDR2 is FYEKMQ (reference sequence).

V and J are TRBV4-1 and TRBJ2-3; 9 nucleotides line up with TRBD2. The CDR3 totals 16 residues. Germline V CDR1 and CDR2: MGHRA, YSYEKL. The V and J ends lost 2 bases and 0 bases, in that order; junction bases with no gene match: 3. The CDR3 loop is CASSQLAGTSTDTQYF. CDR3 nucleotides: TGCGCCAGCAGCCAACTAGCGGGGACTAGCACAGATACGCAGTATTTT.